This T cell receptor beta chain comes out of a study of blood T cells in healthy people across ages. Germline CDR1 reads SEHNR; CDR2 reads FQNEAQ (reference sequence). The V end lost 5 bases, the J end lost 4 bases, and 11 bases lay between the germline ends. The CDR3 spans 13 residues. A second PCR of about 6 to 12 cycles used a sample-barcoded 5' primer and a J-beta primer mix. One entry per CDR3 protein results from TCRdb running MiXCR on the 5' RACE reads. The sample has roughly 860,000 distinct CDR3 sequences, approximately 59% seen once; the top ten hold around 30%. Sequenced: blood. The chain has TRBV7-9 and TRBJ2-5; D perhaps matches TRBD1 (6 bases). The receptor's source is a man younger than 45 in good health. DNA for the CDR3: TGTGCCAGCAGCCGAGGACAGCGAGAGACCCAGTACTTC. It specifies CASSRGQRETQYF.